This entry features one T cell receptor beta chain sequence. The target antigen is unknown. J was trimmed by 4 bases and V by 6 bases; bases with no gene match: 9. The CDR3 has 15 residues. Germline CDR1 is LGHNT and CDR2 is FRNRAP. This record comes from a study of OX40 agonist ivuxolimab in advanced cancers. Study as a whole: One hepatocellular carcinoma and a couple of cutaneous melanoma patients partially responded.

Findings and caveats of the study: Blood T cells, both CD4+ and CD8+, expanded clonally by week 6 at 0.1 to 3.0 mg/kg. Nonresponders, in some cases, also had low normalized T-cell clonal expansion.

Data came from immunoSEQ multiplex PCR; TCRdb stores just in-frame clones and leaves some out. The table shows around 80,000 clones, with around 90% occurring only once. The TCR was taken from an adult with an advanced solid tumor such as melanoma, head and neck, liver or kidney cancer. The source material was CD4+ or CD8+ T cells sorted from blood, sampled in a trial of the OX40 agonist ivuxolimab. The rearrangement links TRBV12-5 to TRBJ1-2, with TRBD1 matching over 9 bases. CDR3 protein: CASGTGTGNFYGYTF. The CDR3 DNA reads TGTGCTAGTGGGACCGGGACAGGGAATTTCTATGGCTACACCTTC.